This TCR beta chain was captured by sequencing in a study of cytomegalovirus exposure and HLA in healthy donors. Study-level background: Drawn from HLA-typed donors, some 80 million unique TCRs were held in an early data release. Study conclusions and caveats: In a later analysis, several top co-occurrence clusters appeared linked to parvovirus B19, influenza, CMV and Epstein-Barr virus. TCR beta chains numbering more than 150 were designated cytomegalovirus-associated.

Vbeta (60) and Jbeta (13) primers were used in the PCR. Original analysis: Later reanalysis found around 74 million unique TCR beta chains, roughly 10 million of them shared. Only in-frame clones appear in the TCRdb table, and some are missing; sequencing was by immunoSEQ multiplex PCR. For V, J and clone size, that table is used; D and trimming come from the DNA. This sample has about 170,000 clones, with approximately 85% found just once. As regards this clone: What it recognizes is unknown.

With 4 bases removed from V and 5 bases from J, the gap between germline ends came to 18 bases. Germline V lookup: CDR1 MGHRA, CDR2 YSYEKL. The CDR3 totals 16 residues. The sequencing input was PBMCs. The source of this sequence is a man under 40 in good health and CMV-seropositive. This rearrangement joins TRBV4-1 to TRBJ1-5; possibly TRBD1 for D (6 bases). The CDR3 spells CASSLWPRDTYQPQHF. CDR3 bases: TGCGCCAGCAGCCTTTGGCCCCGGGACACTTATCAGCCCCAGCATTTT.